Following are 10 T cell receptor beta chains from one sample sequenced in a study of Ad26.COV2.S vaccination and SARS-CoV-2 variants. Treatment indicated: some 20 received Ad26.COV2.S at low or high dose, single or two shots; about 5 received placebo; per-sample allocation not given. Sample collection was performed on day 63 after the first vaccine or placebo injection. Sequencing used immunoSEQ multiplex PCR; TCRdb keeps in-frame clones, though not all of them. The sample has 350,000 to 400,000 clones; 70% to 90% are singletons. The sequencing used peripheral blood, collected in a trial of Ad26.COV2.S vaccine versus placebo. These TCRs come from a person between 18 and 59 years old who received the Ad26.COV2.S COVID-19 vaccine or a placebo.

The chain links TRBV18 to TRBJ2-5; 7 bases agree with TRBD2. The CDR3 spans 15 residues. Germline V gene sequence: CDR1 KGHSH, CDR2 LQKENI. J was trimmed by 7 bases and V by 0 bases; bases with no gene match: 8. CDR3 amino acids: CASSPPIAGGGTQYF. For the CDR3, the DNA is TGTGCCAGCTCACCACCGATAGCGGGCGGAGGGACCCAGTACTTC.

This chain uses TRBV7-6 with TRBJ2-7; 9 bases line up with TRBD1. CDR1 and CDR2 from the germline V gene are SGHVS and FNYEAQ. The CDR3 consists of 15 residues. V lost 1 base and J lost 3; bases outside the gene matches: 4. The CDR3 is CASSLGDRGNYEQYF. The CDR3 DNA follows: TGTGCCAGCAGCTTAGGAGACAGGGGGAACTACGAGCAGTACTTC.

The rearrangement uses TRBV6-6 and TRBJ2-3, with 7 bases lining up with TRBD2. Germline CDR1 MNHNY, CDR2 SVGAGI (reference sequence). Germline trimming cut 7 bases from V and 1 base from J; bases unmatched to any gene: 8. This CDR3 is 15 amino acids long. CDR3 in amino acids: CASTPRSGGTDTQYF. In DNA form, the CDR3 reads TGTGCCAGCACCCCCAGGAGCGGGGGCACAGATACGCAGTATTTT.

In this sample, this clone turned up a few times. V and J are TRBV5-1 and TRBJ2-1; 7 bases map to TRBD1. CDR1 SGHRS and CDR2 YFSETQ come from the germline V gene. The CDR3 totals 13 residues. Losses at the gene ends were 6 bases for V and 1 base for J; bases not matched to a gene: 1. The CDR3 here is CASKTGSYNEQFF. In DNA form, the CDR3 reads TGCGCCAGCAAGACAGGGTCCTACAATGAGCAGTTCTTC.

This clone occurred once. The chain recombines TRBV29-1 with TRBJ1-1; 7 positions match TRBD1. Trimming cost V 6 bases and J 10 bases; bases outside gene matches: 17. This CDR3 spans 14 amino acids. In germline, CDR1 is SQVTM, CDR2 ANQGSEA. CDR3 in DNA: TGCAGCGTCCACCGTCCCGACAGGGAGTTTCGAGCTTTCTTT. Translation: CSVHRPDREFRAFF.

J is TRBJ2-7 and V is TRBV6-2 or TRBV6-3; 9 nucleotides agree with TRBD2. J was trimmed by 0 bases and V by 4 bases; bases with no gene match: 7. CDR1 and CDR2 (germline): MNHEY, SVGEGT. CDR3 length equals 16 residues. In nucleotides, the CDR3 is TGTGCCAGCAGTTCCCCCTTTAGCGGGAGCTCCTACGAGCAGTACTTC. Its protein is CASSSPFSGSSYEQYF.

The V and J genes are TRBV6-5 and TRBJ1-5; 10 bases are shared with TRBD1. The CDR3 extends over 13 amino acids. Germline assignment: CDR1 MNHEY and CDR2 SVGAGI. The J segment lost 7 bases and the V segment lost 6 bases, leaving 3 bases of the junction unmatched. Written as DNA, the CDR3 is TGTGCCAGCAGGGGGACAGGGGAACAGCCCCAGCATTTT. As protein: CASRGTGEQPQHF.

This chain connects TRBV18 to TRBJ2-5, with 10 nucleotides matching TRBD2. CDR1 is KGHSH and CDR2 is LQKENI in the germline V gene. This CDR3 is 17 amino acids long. Unmatched junction bases numbered 10, after V lost 1 base and J lost 5 bases. The CDR3 loop reads CASSPLAGGVQGETQYF. The CDR3 region has the DNA TGTGCCAGCTCACCACTAGCGGGAGGTGTCCAGGGGGAGACCCAGTACTTC. Full variable domain (outside the CDR3, taken from reference TRBV18 and TRBJ2-5): NAGVMQNPRHLVRRRGQEARLRCSPMKGHSHVYWYRQLPEEGLKFMVYLQKENIIDESGMPKERFSAEFPKEGPSILRIQQVVRGDSAAYFCASSPLAGGVQGETQYFGPGTRLLVL.

The V gene is TRBV28, the J gene TRBJ1-5; 11 bases match TRBD1. Germline loops: CDR1 MDHEN, CDR2 SYDVKM. This CDR3 has 17 residues. With V trimmed by 6 bases and J by 7 bases, 14 bases remained unmatched. The CDR3 DNA sequence: TGTGCCAGCAGCCCCCTATCCGGGACAGGGGGTAGACAGCCCCAGCATTTT. Translated: CASSPLSGTGGRQPQHF.

The rearrangement uses TRBV11-2 and TRBJ2-7, with D perhaps TRBD2 (6 bases). The germline V gene encodes CDR1 SGHAT and CDR2 FQNNGV. V lost 1 base and J 7 bases, leaving 17 bases between the germline ends. The CDR3 has 15 amino acids. The DNA for the CDR3 is TGTGCCAGCAGCTTAGTGTCAGCGGCGGGAATGGAGCAGTACTTC. It encodes CASSLVSAAGMEQYF.